The sequence of this T cell receptor beta chain was determined in a study of T cells in Graves' hyperthyroidism and ophthalmopathy (dated by TCRdb to the late 2010s). About the full investigation: Peripheral blood samples were taken at the time of initial diagnosis, prior to any treatment. A discovery cohort of around 100 patients, 43 with Graves' ophthalmopathy and about 60 with stable Graves' hyperthyroidism, was used to find distinguishing TCR V-J signatures. An independent validation cohort of around 20 hyperthyroidism patients and approximately 17 patients who later progressed to ophthalmopathy tested prospective prediction of ophthalmopathy. The 80 to 100 discovery patients were randomly divided into training and test sets at a 7:3 ratio. Thyroid tissue and blood T-cell repertoires from more than 5 Graves' hyperthyroidism patients were also compared in the study. Once sampling was done, hyperthyroidism patients were given methimazole at a starting dose of 30 mg daily, whereas ophthalmopathy patients were given high-dose intravenous methylprednisolone. The paper describes TCR Vbeta CDR3 sequencing of 130 to 150 peripheral blood samples, made up of under 50 ophthalmopathy patients, roughly 75 hyperthyroidism patients and roughly 17 progressor patients.

The paper's findings and limits, for the study overall: Sample size was not statistically predetermined, and investigators were not blinded to group allocation. In validation, the model predicted progression to ophthalmopathy a median of about 6 months before onset, with roughly 70% sensitivity and around 76% specificity. In cross-validation, a model built on a 13 V-J signature told ophthalmopathy apart from stable hyperthyroidism with approximately 91% sensitivity and 81% to 82% specificity, and in testing the same model reached 80%/75%. Most expanded thyroid clonotypes (frequency above 0.001) were also detected in blood, suggesting blood repertoires may reflect thyroid immune responses.

Graves' hyperthyroidism was defined as stable when no progression to ophthalmopathy occurred over 18 months of follow-up. Hyperthyroidism patients were newly diagnosed, with disease duration under 2 months, and aged 18 to 65 years. The study excluded patients with uncontrolled infections, other autoimmune diseases, pregnancy or lactation. Diagnoses relied on clinical symptoms, serum thyroxine and TRAb, thyroid ultrasound and orbital computed tomography. Ficoll-Paque density gradient centrifugation was used to isolate PBMCs from about 10 ml of fresh peripheral blood. Total RNA was extracted using Trizol reagent, and RNA quality was assessed on an Agilent 2100 Bioanalyzer. TCR beta CDR3 regions were amplified from RNA transcripts. The first round of RT-PCR for the TCR CDR3 was performed with the HTBI primer set and the Qiagen OneStep RT-PCR kit. The libraries were constructed in a second round of multiplex PCR and then size-selected and purified. Sequencing of the libraries was done on an Illumina HiSeq2000 using paired-end 100 bp reads. The study's own analysis went as follows. Raw data were processed with SOAPnuke, discarding reads with adapters, uncalled bases, mean Phred below 15, or no exact constant-primer or identifier match. High-quality paired reads were merged with COPE v1.2.5, and unique nucleotide sequences were defined as clonotypes. MiTCR v1.1 was used to align the clonotypes against IMGT TRBV, TRBD and TRBJ reference segments. Analysis was restricted to V-J combinations with a frequency above 0.0001, which covered roughly 99% of repertoires. A TCS score was defined as the ratio between F50 (clonal expansion) and ExV (chaos), using BLOSUM62-based TCRdist between CDR3 peptides within each V-J. Welch's t-statistics and random forest reduced around 510 V-J features to some 14, which were used in a naive Bayes classifier (R e1071). TCRdb reanalyzed the raw reads on its own, using fastp at Q25 for trimming and MiXCR for clone calling, and kept in-frame beta chains. Each entry merges the rows of one CDR3 protein and shows their most common DNA and genes. TCRdb, not the authors, supplied the V and J calls. The sample table shows 400,000 to 600,000 distinct CDR3 sequences, and roughly 20% are seen once. Less than 30% of the sample rests with the top ten.

The CDR3 measures 13 amino acids from cysteine to phenylalanine. CDR3 DNA is the only sequence kept; it has 39 bases, read in frame from the first base. Relative to germline, V is 8 bases shorter and J is 0 bases shorter, with 8 bases between their ends. Taken from the germline V gene, the CDR1 and CDR2 loops are MDHEN and SYDVKM. This clonotype was recorded at least ten times. The antigen this receptor binds is unknown. Base-call qualities are not available, and no considerably larger clone is one nucleotide away. Input material: blood. This chain is built from TRBV28 and TRBJ1-5; no D gene can be assigned with confidence. This TCR came from a young man with Graves' hyperthyroidism. The DNA sequence is as follows: TGTGCCAGCCGGGATTATAGCAATCAGCCCCAGCATTTT. It translates to CASRDYSNQPQHF. Outside the CDR3, residues come from the reference TRBV28 and TRBJ1-5 proteins, so the full variable domain is: DVKVTQSSRYLVKRTGEKVFLECVQDMDHENMFWYRQDPGLGLRLIYFSYDVKMKEKGDIPEGYSVSREKKERFSLILESASTNQTSMYLCASRDYSNQPQHFGDGTRLSIL.